What follows are 5 T cell receptor beta chains derived from one specimen sequenced in a study of blood T cell repertoires in COVID-19. Produced via immunoSEQ multiplex PCR; TCRdb's table is partial and in-frame only. The sample shows about 200,000 clones, around 86% of them seen only once. The source material was peripheral blood. These receptors were collected from a woman aged 80 or over with COVID-19, enrolled during active disease.

The CDR3 nucleotides read TGTGCCAGCTCACCCGGAATCCGACAGGACCATGGCTACACCTTC. As protein: CASSPGIRQDHGYTF. This chain joins TRBV18 and TRBJ1-2; maybe TRBD1 (6 bases). Germline loops: CDR1 KGHSH, CDR2 LQKENI. The CDR3 runs to 15 residues. Trimming stripped 3 bases from V and 6 bases from J, with 17 bases between.

The chain recombines TRBV18 with TRBJ2-7, with a tentative D call TRBD2 (6 bases). This CDR3 comprises 14 residues. Trimming removed 3 bases at V and 2 bases at J, with 11 bases between. Germline-derived CDR1 and CDR2 are KGHSH and LQKENI. CDR3 nucleotide sequence: TGTGCCAGCTCACCGCGACTAGAGGCCTACGAGCAGTACTTC. Amino acids: CASSPRLEAYEQYF.

The chain couples TRBV15 to TRBJ2-3; TRBD1 matches at 7 bases. Germline V gene lookup returns CDR1 LNHNV and CDR2 YYDKDF (reference sequence). V lost 3 bases and J lost 9; bases outside the gene matches: 18. CDR3 size: 17 residues. CDR3 protein: CATSSLLRGPSRETQYF. CDR3 nucleotide sequence: TGTGCCACCAGCAGCCTGCTAAGGGGGCCTTCACGAGAGACGCAGTATTTT.

This clone was seen just once. V and J are TRBV3-1 (or the pseudogene TRBV3-2) and TRBJ2-5; 11 bases match TRBD2. The V segment lost 3 bases and the J segment 2 bases; nucleotides outside the gene matches: 5. The CDR3 spans 16 residues. Germline CDR1 and CDR2: LGHDT and YNNKEL (reference sequence). CDR3 sequence: CASSQYGTSGQETQYF. As DNA, the CDR3 is TGTGCCAGCAGCCAGTACGGGACTAGCGGTCAAGAGACCCAGTACTTC.

This clone showed up many times. The chain carries TRBV4-3 and TRBJ1-2, with TRBD1 identical over 7 bases. The germline CDR1 and CDR2 sequences are LGHNA and YSLEER. V trimming: 3 bases; J trimming: 7 bases; junction bases outside the gene matches: 14. The length of the CDR3 is 16 residues. The CDR3 region has the DNA TGCGCCAGCAGCCAGGCCCGACAGGGAGCGCGGTTTGGCTACACCTTC. Encoded protein: CASSQARQGARFGYTF.